This T cell receptor (beta chain) was documented in a study of monozygotic twins with inflammatory bowel disease. Study-level points and caveats: Patients got different immunosuppressive treatments, which may have made their repertoires more variable. Other individuals had fewer clonotypes in common with IBD patients than with healthy twins, especially with disease activity. Individual T cell subtypes were not distinguishable.

Note on this clonotype: As yet, its antigen is unknown.

Via template switching, UMIs carrying a 6-nucleotide sample barcode were introduced. TCRdb processed the 5' RACE reads again and assigns one entry to each CDR3 protein, with no DNA. The listing records around 380,000 distinct CDR3 sequences. The source is a human donor with ulcerative colitis or Crohn's disease, or a healthy co-twin of an affected twin (not recorded which). The sequencing input was blood.

The CDR3 region is CSARPPGRMDQPQHF. This sequence joins TRBV20-1 and TRBJ1-5; the TCRdb D gene call, TRBD1, has no DNA to confirm it. The CDR3 extends over 15 amino acids. The V gene's germline CDR1 is DFQATT and CDR2 SNEGSKA (reference sequence).